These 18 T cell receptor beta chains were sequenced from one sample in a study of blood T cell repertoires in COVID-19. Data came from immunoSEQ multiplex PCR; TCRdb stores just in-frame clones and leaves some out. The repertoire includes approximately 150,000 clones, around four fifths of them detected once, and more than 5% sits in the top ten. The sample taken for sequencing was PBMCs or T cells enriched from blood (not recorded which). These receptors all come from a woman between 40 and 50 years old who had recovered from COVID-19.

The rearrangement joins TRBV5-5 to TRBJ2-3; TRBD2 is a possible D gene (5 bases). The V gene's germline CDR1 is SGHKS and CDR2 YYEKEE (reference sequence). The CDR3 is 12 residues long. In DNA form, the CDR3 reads TGTGCATCAGCTTCGGGGACAGATACGCAGTATTTT. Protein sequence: CASASGTDTQYF.

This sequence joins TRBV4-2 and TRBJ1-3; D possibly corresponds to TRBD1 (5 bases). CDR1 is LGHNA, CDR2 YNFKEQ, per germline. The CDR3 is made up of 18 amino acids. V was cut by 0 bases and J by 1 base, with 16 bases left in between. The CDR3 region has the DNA TGTGCCAGCAGCCAAGAAAGGGGTCTCGGGTCGTCTGGAAACACCATATATTTT. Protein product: CASSQERGLGSSGNTIYF.

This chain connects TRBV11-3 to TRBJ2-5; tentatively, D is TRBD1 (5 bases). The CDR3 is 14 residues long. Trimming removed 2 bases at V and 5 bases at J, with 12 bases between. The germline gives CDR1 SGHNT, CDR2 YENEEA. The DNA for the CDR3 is TGTGCCAGCAGCTTAAGCAGGGAAGAGGAGACCCAGTACTTC. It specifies CASSLSREEETQYF.

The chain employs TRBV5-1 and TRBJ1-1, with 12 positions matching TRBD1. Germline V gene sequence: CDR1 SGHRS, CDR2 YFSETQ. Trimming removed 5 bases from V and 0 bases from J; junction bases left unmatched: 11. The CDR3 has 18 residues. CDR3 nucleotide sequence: TGCGCCAGCAGACTAAAACCGGGACAGGGGGCTGTGAACACTGAAGCTTTCTTT. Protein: CASRLKPGQGAVNTEAFF.

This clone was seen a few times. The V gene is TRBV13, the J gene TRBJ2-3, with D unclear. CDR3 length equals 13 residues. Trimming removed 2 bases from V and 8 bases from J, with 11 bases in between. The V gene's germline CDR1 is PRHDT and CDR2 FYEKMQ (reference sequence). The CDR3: CASSLPELSTQYF. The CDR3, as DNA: TGTGCCAGCAGCTTACCGGAGCTGTCTACGCAGTATTTT.

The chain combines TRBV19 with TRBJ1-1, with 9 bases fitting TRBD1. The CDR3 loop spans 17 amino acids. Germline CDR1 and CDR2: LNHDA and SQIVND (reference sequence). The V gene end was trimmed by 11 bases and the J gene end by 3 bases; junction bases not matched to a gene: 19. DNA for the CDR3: TGTGCCCTCGCGGTGCCGGGACAGGGCGAGAGCTACACTGAAGCTTTCTTT. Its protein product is CALAVPGQGESYTEAFF.

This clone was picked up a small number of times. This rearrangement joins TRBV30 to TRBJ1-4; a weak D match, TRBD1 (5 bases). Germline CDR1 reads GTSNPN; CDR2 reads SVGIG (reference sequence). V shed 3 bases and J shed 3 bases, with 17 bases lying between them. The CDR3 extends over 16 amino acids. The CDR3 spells CAWRQAAYLSNEKLFF. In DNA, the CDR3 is TGTGCCTGGAGACAGGCGGCATATTTGTCTAATGAAAAACTGTTTTTT.

CDR3 nucleotide sequence: TGCGCCAGCAGACCCCTAATGAGCTCCTACGAGCAGTACTTC. Its protein is CASRPLMSSYEQYF. J is TRBJ2-7 and V is TRBV10-1; D call uncertain. Deletions cut 6 bases from V and 0 bases from J, with 12 bases between. Germline V gene data show CDR1 as WNHNN and CDR2 as SYGVQD (reference sequence). The CDR3 has 14 residues.

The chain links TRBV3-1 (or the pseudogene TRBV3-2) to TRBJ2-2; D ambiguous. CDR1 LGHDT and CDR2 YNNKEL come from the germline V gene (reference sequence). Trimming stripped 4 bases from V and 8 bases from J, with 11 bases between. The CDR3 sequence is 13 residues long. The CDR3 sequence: CASSRGREGELFF. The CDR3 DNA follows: TGTGCCAGCAGCCGAGGTCGCGAAGGGGAGCTGTTTTTT.

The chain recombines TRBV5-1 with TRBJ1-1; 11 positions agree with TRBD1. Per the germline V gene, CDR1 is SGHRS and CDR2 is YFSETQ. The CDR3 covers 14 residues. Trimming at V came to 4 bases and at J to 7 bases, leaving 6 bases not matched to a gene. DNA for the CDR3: TGCGCCAGCAGCAGAGGACAGGGGGCAGGTGAAGCTTTCTTT. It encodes CASSRGQGAGEAFF.

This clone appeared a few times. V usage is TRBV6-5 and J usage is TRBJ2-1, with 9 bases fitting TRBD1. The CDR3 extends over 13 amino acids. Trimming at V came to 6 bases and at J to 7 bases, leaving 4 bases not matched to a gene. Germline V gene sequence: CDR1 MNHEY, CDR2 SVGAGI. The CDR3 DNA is TGTGCCAGCAGCACAGACAGGGGGAATGAGCAGTTCTTC. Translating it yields CASSTDRGNEQFF.

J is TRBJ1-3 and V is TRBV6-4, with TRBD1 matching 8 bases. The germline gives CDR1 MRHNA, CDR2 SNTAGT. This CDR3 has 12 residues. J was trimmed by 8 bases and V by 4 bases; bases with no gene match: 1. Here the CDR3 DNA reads TGTGCCAGCAGTGCGACAGGGGACACCATATATTTT. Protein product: CASSATGDTIYF.

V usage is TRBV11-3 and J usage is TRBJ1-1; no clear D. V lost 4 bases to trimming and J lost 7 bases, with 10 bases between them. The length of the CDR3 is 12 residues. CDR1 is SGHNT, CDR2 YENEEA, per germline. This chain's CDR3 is CASSSSSGEAFF. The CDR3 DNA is TGTGCCAGCAGCTCCTCCTCCGGTGAAGCTTTCTTT. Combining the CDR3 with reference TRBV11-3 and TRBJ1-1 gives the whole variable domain EAGVVQSPRYKIIEKKQPVAFWCNPISGHNTLYWYLQNLGQGPELLIRYENEEAVDDSQLPKDRFSAERLKGVDSTLKIQPAELGDSAVYLCASSSSSGEAFFGQGTRLTVV.

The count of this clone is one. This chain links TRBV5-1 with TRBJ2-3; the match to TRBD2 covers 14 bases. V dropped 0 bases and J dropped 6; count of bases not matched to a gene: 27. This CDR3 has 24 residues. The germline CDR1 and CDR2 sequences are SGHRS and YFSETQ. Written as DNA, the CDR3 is TGCGCCAGCAGCTTGGAGGGCCGGGACTCGAGACTAGCGGGAGGGCCTCCCATGGCGGATACGCAGTATTTT. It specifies CASSLEGRDSRLAGGPPMADTQYF.

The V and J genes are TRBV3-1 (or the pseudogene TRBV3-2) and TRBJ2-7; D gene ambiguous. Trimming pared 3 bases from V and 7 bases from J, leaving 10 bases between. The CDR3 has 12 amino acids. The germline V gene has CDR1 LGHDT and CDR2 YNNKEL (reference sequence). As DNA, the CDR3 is TGTGCCAGCAGCCATCGCGCCCGTGAGCAGTACTTC. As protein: CASSHRAREQYF.

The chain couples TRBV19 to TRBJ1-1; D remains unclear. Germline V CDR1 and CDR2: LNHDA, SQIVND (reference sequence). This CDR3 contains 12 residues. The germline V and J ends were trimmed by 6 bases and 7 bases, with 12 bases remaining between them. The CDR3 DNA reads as TGTGCCAGTAGCTCAGGACTAGATGAAGCTTTCTTT. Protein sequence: CASSSGLDEAFF.

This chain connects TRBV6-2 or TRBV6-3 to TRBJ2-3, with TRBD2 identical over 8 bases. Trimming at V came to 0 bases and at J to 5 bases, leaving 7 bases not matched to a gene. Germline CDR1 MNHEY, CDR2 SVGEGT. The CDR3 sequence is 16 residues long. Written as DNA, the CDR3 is TGTGCCAGCAGTTACTCGACGGGAGGGGATGAAGATACGCAGTATTTT. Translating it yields CASSYSTGGDEDTQYF.

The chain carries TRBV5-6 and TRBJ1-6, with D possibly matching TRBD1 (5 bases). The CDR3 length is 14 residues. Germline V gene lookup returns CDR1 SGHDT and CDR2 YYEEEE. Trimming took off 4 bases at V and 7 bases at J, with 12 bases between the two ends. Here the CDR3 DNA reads TGTGCCAGCAGCATCCGACAGAGAAATTCACCCCTCCACTTT. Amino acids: CASSIRQRNSPLHF.